This is a list of T cell receptor beta chains from one sample in a study of blood T cell repertoires in COVID-19. The data were produced by immunoSEQ multiplex PCR, yet TCRdb's version contains in-frame clones alone and is incomplete. The sample lists 300,000 to 400,000 clones, around nine tenths occurring once. The sequencing sample was made of peripheral blood. Every receptor here comes from a human donor in a cohort sampled during active COVID-19. CDR3s include the opening cysteine and the closing phenylalanine or tryptophan. D genes are given only for firm matches. Some rows have no size entry. The others give once, few or many, or a class for an expanded clone.

v_call,j_call,clone_size,d_call,cdr3_nt,cdr3_aa
TRBV24-1,TRBJ1-5,-,-,TGTGCCACCAGTAGGGATGGGGGCGGGAATCAGCCCCAGCATTTT,CATSRDGGGNQPQHF
TRBV30,TRBJ1-1,few,TRBD1,TGTGCCTGGATACAGGGGGATAGGACTGAAGCTTTCTTT,CAWIQGDRTEAFF
TRBV5-1,TRBJ1-1,-,TRBD1,TGCGCCAGCAGCACCGGGGACAGGGCGAACCCTGAAGCTTTCTTT,CASSTGDRANPEAFF
TRBV19,TRBJ2-3,-,TRBD1,TGTGCCAGTAGTATTGGCACAGGGGGAGATACGCAGTATTTT,CASSIGTGGDTQYF
TRBV5-6,TRBJ2-1,-,TRBD2,TGTGCCAGCAGCTTACCCGGGACTAGCGCCACCAATGAGCAGTTCTTC,CASSLPGTSATNEQFF
TRBV9,TRBJ1-3,-,-,TGTGCCAGCAGCGCGGGGGTGGGGTCAAGCTCTGGAAACACCATATATTTT,CASSAGVGSSSGNTIYF
TRBV7-3,TRBJ1-1,-,-,TGTGCCAGCAGCTTCCGCGGGGGGGCCGGCACTGAAGCTTTCTTT,CASSFRGGAGTEAFF
TRBV3-1/TRBV3-2,TRBJ2-1,few,TRBD2,TGTGCCAGCAGCCAAGATCGGTGGAGGACTAGCGGGAGAAATGAGCAGTTCTTC,CASSQDRWRTSGRNEQFF
TRBV18,TRBJ1-6,-,-,TGTGCCAGCTCAAACGGACAGCGGAATTCACCCCTCCACTTT,CASSNGQRNSPLHF
TRBV29-1,TRBJ2-5,-,-,TGCAGCGTCCACAAAGAGACCCAGTACTTC,CSVHKETQYF
TRBV25-1,TRBJ2-5,-,-,TGTGCCAGCAGTGAGACGACTAGCCAAGAGACCCAGTACTTC,CASSETTSQETQYF
TRBV6-5,TRBJ1-6,once,-,TGTGCCAGCAGTCGGACACGACTTAATTCATCCCTCCACTTT,CASSRTRLNSSLHF
TRBV4-2,TRBJ2-7,few,TRBD2,TGTGCCAGCAGCCAAGACCCGGGACTAGTGGAAGAGCAGTACTTC,CASSQDPGLVEEQYF
TRBV2,TRBJ2-1,-,TRBD1,TGTGCCAGCAGCGGTCCGGGACAGGGCTCCTACAATGAGCAGTTCTTC,CASSGPGQGSYNEQFF
TRBV25-1,TRBJ2-7,-,-,TGTGCCAGCAGTCCCCGGACTGATTCCTACGAGCAGTACTTC,CASSPRTDSYEQYF
TRBV27,TRBJ2-3,-,TRBD2,TGTGCCAGCAGGCGGGGACTAGCGGGCCCAAGCACAGATACGCAGTATTTT,CASRRGLAGPSTDTQYF
TRBV6-1,TRBJ1-5,once,TRBD1,TGTGCCAGCAGTGAAAGGGGACAGGGGTACAATCGGGGGCGGCAGCCCCAGCATTTT,CASSERGQGYNRGRQPQHF
TRBV6-5,TRBJ1-5,once,TRBD1,TGTGCCAGCAGTCTGGACAGGGGCCCTACTCAGCCCCAGCATTTT,CASSLDRGPTQPQHF
TRBV3-1/TRBV3-2,TRBJ1-3,-,-,TGTGCCAGCAGCCAAGGGACAACAGGAAACACCATATATTTT,CASSQGTTGNTIYF
TRBV7-9,TRBJ1-1,-,-,TGTGCCAGCAGCCAAACAGGTATGAACACTGAAGCTTTCTTT,CASSQTGMNTEAFF
TRBV5-1,TRBJ2-5,-,-,TGCGCCAGCAGCTTAACCCCCTCGGGGTGGCAAGAGACCCAGTACTTC,CASSLTPSGWQETQYF
TRBV23-1,TRBJ1-1,-,TRBD1,TGCGCCAGCAGTCAACGGACAGGGTCTTTGGGCACTGAAGCTTTCTTT,CASSQRTGSLGTEAFF
TRBV7-9,TRBJ1-4,-,TRBD1,TGTGCCAGCAGCTTAGCCGGGACAGTTGCAACTAATGAAAAACTGTTTTTT,CASSLAGTVATNEKLFF
TRBV2,TRBJ2-6,-,-,TGTGCCAGCAGTACTAACAGGGACTCTGGGGCCAACGTCCTGACTTTC,CASSTNRDSGANVLTF
TRBV24-1,TRBJ2-1,-,TRBD2,TGTGCCACCAGTGATTTGCAGGATCAGCGGGAGAGCTCCTACAATGAGCAGTTCTTC,CATSDLQDQRESSYNEQFF
TRBV19,TRBJ2-1,-,-,TGTGCCAGTAGTACCCCAGGACCGGGGTCCTACAATGAGCAGTTCTTC,CASSTPGPGSYNEQFF